These 27 T cell receptor beta chains came from one sample sequenced in a study of CD8 T cells in Susac syndrome. With random hexamers, 0.5 to 1 ug RNA was reverse transcribed. One entry per CDR3 protein, called by TCRdb with MiXCR from the immunoSEQ multiplex PCR reads. Of approximately 100,000 distinct CDR3 sequences listed, 80% to 95% are singletons. The sequenced sample was CD4+ T cells from PBMCs. These receptors all stem from a human donor in good health.

The CDR3 protein is CASSPQPGAVGNEQFF. The CDR3 DNA reads as TGTGCCAGCAGCCCGCAGCCAGGGGCGGTTGGCAATGAGCAGTTCTTC. The chain combines TRBV7-3 with TRBJ2-1, with D possibly being TRBD1 (6 bases). The V and J ends lost 5 bases and 6 bases respectively, with 20 bases between them. The CDR3 is 16 amino acids. Germline CDR1 reads SGHTA; CDR2 reads FQGTGA.

This clonotype showed up just a few times. V gene TRBV6-6 combines with J gene TRBJ2-2; D is ambiguous. CDR3 length: 12 amino acids. Trimming pared 2 bases from V and 6 bases from J, leaving 4 bases between. The germline V gene has CDR1 MNHNY and CDR2 SVGAGI (reference sequence). CDR3 nucleotides: TGTGCCAGCAGTTACGGGTCCGGGGAGCTGTTTTTT. It encodes CASSYGSGELFF.

In this sample, this clonotype turned up a few times. The chain combines TRBV6-6 with TRBJ2-7, with 9 positions matching TRBD2. Germline V CDR1 and CDR2: MNHNY, SVGAGI (reference sequence). CDR3 size: 16 residues. The V segment lost 2 bases and the J segment 4 bases; nucleotides outside the gene matches: 9. CDR3 protein: CASSYRPRGGSYEQYF. CDR3 in DNA: TGTGCCAGCAGTTACCGGCCGCGGGGGGGATCGTACGAGCAGTACTTC.

In regard to this clonotype: The junction departs from the called germline gene at one end, perhaps through a read error. The V call is TRBV20-1, the J call TRBJ1-1; tentative D call: TRBD1 (6 bases). This CDR3 has 15 amino acids. Per germline, CDR1 DFQATT and CDR2 SNEGSKA (reference sequence). The CDR3, as DNA: TGCAGTACTAGAGGAGGGGGGGTTGCGGGCACTGAAGCTTTCTTT. Its protein is CSTRGGGVAGTEAFF.

CDR3 sequence: CATLWGMTDGKTQYF. CDR3 coding DNA: TGTGCCACATTATGGGGTATGACAGACGGAAAGACCCAGTACTTC. This rearrangement joins TRBV13 to TRBJ2-5; perhaps TRBD1 as D (5 bases). Germline CDR1 is PRHDT and CDR2 is FYEKMQ (reference sequence). Trimming cost V 10 bases and J 6 bases, with 24 bases left between them. The CDR3 loop spans 15 amino acids.

The chain carries TRBV15 and TRBJ2-1; TRBD2 matches 9 bases. Germline CDR1 is LNHNV and CDR2 is YYDKDF (reference sequence). The CDR3 extends over 16 amino acids. V trimming: 8 bases; J trimming: 8 bases; junction bases outside the gene matches: 16. In DNA, the CDR3 is TGTGCCACCTTGAATACCGGGACTAGCAACGACTATGAGCAGTTCTTC. It is translated as CATLNTGTSNDYEQFF.

The chain carries TRBV5-4 and TRBJ2-2; D possibly corresponds to TRBD1 (6 bases). The germline gives CDR1 SGHNT, CDR2 YYREEE (reference sequence). With 3 bases removed from V and 4 bases from J, the gap between germline ends came to 13 bases. The CDR3 loop spans 15 amino acids. The DNA for the CDR3 is TGTGCCAGCAGCTCACAGGGAACGGGCACCGGGGAGCTGTTTTTT. Translated, it gives CASSSQGTGTGELFF.

This chain connects TRBV2 to TRBJ1-5; D might be TRBD1 (5 bases). Germline lookup yields CDR1 SNHLY and CDR2 FYNNEI. The CDR3 consists of 15 residues. V lost 8 bases, J lost 0 bases, and 14 bases lay in between. The CDR3 reads CASAEGIYSNQPQHF. In nucleotides, the CDR3 is TGTGCCAGCGCCGAGGGGATATATAGCAATCAGCCCCAGCATTTT.

This sequence joins TRBV19 and TRBJ1-2, with no clear D. Looked up from germline, CDR1 is LNHDA and CDR2 is SQIVND (reference sequence). V was clipped by 10 bases and J by 4 bases, with 16 bases between them. The CDR3 totals 13 residues. In nucleotides, the CDR3 is TGTGCCACCACGTTTGTCGGATCCTATGGCTACACCTTC. The encoded protein is CATTFVGSYGYTF.

This clonotype is a singleton in its sample. The chain couples TRBV4-3 to TRBJ2-4, with 9 bases identical to TRBD2. J lost 6 bases, V lost 0 bases, and 6 bases had no gene match. This CDR3 region has 16 residues. Germline assignment: CDR1 LGHNA and CDR2 YSLEER. CDR3 loop: CASSQELAGVLNIQYF. In nucleotides, the CDR3 is TGCGCCAGCAGCCAAGAACTAGCGGGCGTCTTAAACATTCAGTACTTC.

V and J are TRBV11-1 and TRBJ2-7; D uncertain. This CDR3 is built from 14 residues. Per germline, CDR1 SGHAT and CDR2 FQDESV (reference sequence). Trimming took 1 base from V and 6 from J, leaving 13 bases between them. The CDR3 DNA reads as TGTGCCAGCAGCTTAGTAGGCCCATTCGGCGAGCAGTACTTC. The encoded protein is CASSLVGPFGEQYF.

This chain connects TRBV27 to TRBJ1-5; no clear D gene. The CDR3 runs to 15 residues. Per the germline V gene, CDR1 is MNHEY and CDR2 is SMNVEV (reference sequence). V was cut by 5 bases and J by 2 bases, with 13 bases left in between. The CDR3 here is CASSQIKQRNQPQHF. The CDR3 bases are TGTGCCAGCAGTCAGATTAAACAGCGCAATCAGCCCCAGCATTTT.

The V and J genes are TRBV2 and TRBJ1-1, with 12 positions matching TRBD1. V lost 4 bases, J lost 5 bases, and 5 bases stayed unmatched. Germline lookup yields CDR1 SNHLY and CDR2 FYNNEI. The CDR3 runs 15 residues. In DNA, the CDR3 is TGTGCCAGCAGTGTTGGGACAGGGGGCCGGACTGAAGCTTTCTTT. Amino acid sequence: CASSVGTGGRTEAFF. Supplemented by reference TRBV2 and TRBJ1-1, the full variable domain reads EPEVTQTPSHQVTQMGQEVILRCVPISNHLYFYWYRQILGQKVEFLVSFYNNEISEKSEIFDDQFSVERPDGSNFTLKIRSTKLEDSAMYFCASSVGTGGRTEAFFGQGTRLTVV.

The CDR3 nucleotides read TGCAGTGCAGGACAGGGGACGCCTGAGCAGTTCTTC. It encodes CSAGQGTPEQFF. The chain uses TRBV20-1 and TRBJ2-1; 9 bases fit TRBD1. Per germline, CDR1 DFQATT and CDR2 SNEGSKA (reference sequence). This CDR3 region has 12 residues. Trimming cost V 6 bases and J 9 bases; bases outside gene matches: 6.

The chain is built from TRBV18 and TRBJ1-5, with 10 bases that match TRBD1. The CDR3 length is 15 residues. V shed 5 bases, J shed 4 bases, and the junction held 5 bases outside the gene matches. Germline CDR1 KGHSH, CDR2 LQKENI. The CDR3 loop is CASSIAGQGNQPQHF. CDR3 sequence (DNA): TGTGCCAGCTCAATTGCGGGACAGGGGAATCAGCCCCAGCATTTT.

This clonotype was detected only a few times. Compared with germline, one end of the junction differs, possibly owing to a read error. The V call is TRBV12-3 or TRBV12-4, the J call TRBJ2-5; D not certain. The CDR3 contains 11 residues. CDR3 nucleotide sequence: TGTGCCAGCAGCTTAGCTGAGACCCAGTACTTC. This sequence encodes CASSLAETQYF.

This chain uses TRBV7-2 with TRBJ2-2; D is unclear. This CDR3 is 12 amino acids long. The germline gives CDR1 SGHTA, CDR2 FQGNSA. With 5 bases removed from V and 8 bases from J, the gap between germline ends came to 9 bases. CDR3: CASSHVGGELFF. The CDR3, as DNA: TGTGCCAGCAGCCACGTCGGAGGGGAGCTGTTTTTT.

This clonotype was observed once. The chain has TRBV29-1 and TRBJ2-7; D may be TRBD1 or TRBD2 (5 bases each). In germline, CDR1 is SQVTM, CDR2 ANQGSEA. V dropped 3 bases and J dropped 0 bases, with 12 bases sitting between them. The CDR3 runs to 14 residues. The CDR3 DNA reads as TGCAGCGTTGAGGGGACGGCGAGCTCCTACGAGCAGTACTTC. Translation gives CSVEGTASSYEQYF.

J is TRBJ2-2 and V is TRBV3-1; 13 positions match TRBD2. In germline, CDR1 is LGHDT, CDR2 YNNKEL (reference sequence). The CDR3 has 17 residues. V gave up 4 bases and J gave up 4 bases; unmatched junction bases: 6. CDR3 in DNA: TGTGCCAGCAGCCCCTGGGGACTAGCGGGGTCCACCGGGGAGCTGTTTTTT. This encodes CASSPWGLAGSTGELFF.

This clonotype turned up a few times. This chain uses TRBV9 with TRBJ2-7; TRBD1 is a possible D gene (5 bases). This CDR3 has 14 amino acids. Germline V gene lookup returns CDR1 SGDLS and CDR2 YYNGEE. The ends were cut back, 4 bases at V and 3 bases at J, with 14 bases in the middle. The DNA for the CDR3 is TGTGCCAGCAGCCCCCGACAGAGTTACTACGAGCAGTACTTC. Protein product: CASSPRQSYYEQYF.

V and J are TRBV4-3 and TRBJ1-5; D is ambiguous. V lost 1 base and J 0 bases, leaving 10 bases between the germline ends. Germline CDR1 LGHNA, CDR2 YSLEER. The CDR3 runs to 16 residues. The CDR3 nucleotides read TGCGCCAGCAGCCAAGGAGTCGGGGATAGCAATCAGCCCCAGCATTTT. This encodes CASSQGVGDSNQPQHF.

The chain recombines TRBV6-2 or TRBV6-3 with TRBJ2-7, with D perhaps TRBD1 (6 bases). The CDR3 runs 13 residues. From germline, CDR1 is MNHEY and CDR2 SVGEGT. The ends were cut back, 11 bases at V and 2 bases at J, with 16 bases in the middle. The CDR3 DNA sequence: TGTGCCTCATCCGGGACACTCACCTACGAGCAGTACTTC. Amino acid sequence: CASSGTLTYEQYF.

The chain has TRBV5-1 and TRBJ2-5; 7 bases are shared with TRBD1. V dropped 3 bases and J dropped 5; count of bases not matched to a gene: 16. The CDR3 is 17 residues long. Germline loops: CDR1 SGHRS, CDR2 YFSETQ. Written as DNA, the CDR3 is TGCGCCAGCAGCTCCTACCGACAGGGATCGTTTGGGGAGACCCAGTACTTC. Translating it yields CASSSYRQGSFGETQYF.

The J gene is TRBJ2-5, the V gene TRBV10-3; 9 bases line up with TRBD1. CDR1 ENHRY and CDR2 SYGVKD come from the germline V gene. This CDR3 has 16 residues. V lost 0 bases and J lost 3; bases outside the gene matches: 5. The CDR3 nucleotides are TGTGCCATCAGTGAGTCACAGGGGGCATCGGAAGAGACCCAGTACTTC. Translation gives CAISESQGASEETQYF.

The J gene is TRBJ2-5, the V gene TRBV3-1; 13 nucleotides align to TRBD2. J gave up 3 bases and V 3 bases, and 7 bases lay outside the gene matches. This CDR3 spans 17 amino acids. The V gene's germline CDR1 is LGHDT and CDR2 YNNKEL (reference sequence). In nucleotides, the CDR3 is TGTGCCAGCAGCCAGACTAGCGGGGGGATCTTCAAAGAGACCCAGTACTTC. This sequence encodes CASSQTSGGIFKETQYF.

The chain links TRBV12-3 or TRBV12-4 to TRBJ2-3; no clear D gene. V was clipped by 3 bases and J by 6 bases, with 4 bases between them. CDR3 size: 11 residues. In DNA form, the CDR3 reads TGTGCCAGCAGTTTTGCGGATACGCAGTATTTT. The encoded protein is CASSFADTQYF.

V and J are TRBV4-2 and TRBJ2-7; D not resolved. Trimming took off 4 bases at V and 2 bases at J, with 12 bases between the two ends. In germline, CDR1 is LGHNA, CDR2 YNFKEQ. The CDR3 length is 14 residues. CDR3 region: CASSPRAGPYEQYF. The CDR3 nucleotides read TGTGCCAGCAGCCCCCGAGCTGGGCCCTACGAGCAGTACTTC.